These 10 T cell receptor beta chains came from one sample sequenced in a study of technical replicates of blood from a handful of donors. TCRdb's table, derived via immunoSEQ multiplex PCR, lists solely in-frame clones and lacks some. The data hold roughly 68,000 clones, with about 91% observed a single time. The sample taken for sequencing was T cells isolated from PBMCs. Every receptor here comes from a human donor in good health.

The genes are TRBV27 and TRBJ2-5; 14 bases line up with TRBD2. The CDR3 contains 17 residues. The trim removed 0 bases at V and 2 bases at J, leaving 2 bases unmatched. Per germline, CDR1 MNHEY and CDR2 SMNVEV (reference sequence). The CDR3, as DNA: TGTGCCAGCAGTTTATCGGGACTAGCGGGGGATCAAGAGACCCAGTACTTC. Translation gives CASSLSGLAGDQETQYF.

The rearrangement uses TRBV7-8 and TRBJ1-5; 7 bases map to TRBD1. There are 13 residues in the CDR3. V shed 1 base and J 7 bases; nucleotides not matched to a gene: 1. Germline V gene sequence: CDR1 SGHVS, CDR2 FQNEAQ. CDR3 region: CASSLGGGQPQHF. The CDR3 nucleotides are TGTGCCAGCAGCTTAGGAGGGGGCCAGCCCCAGCATTTT.

The chain combines TRBV18 with TRBJ2-3; a weak D match, TRBD2 (5 bases). This CDR3 has 12 amino acids. Trimming stripped 5 bases from V and 5 bases from J, with 8 bases between. Per germline, CDR1 KGHSH and CDR2 LQKENI. The CDR3 is CASSSGGDTQYF. CDR3 DNA: TGTGCCAGCTCATCTGGAGGAGATACGCAGTATTTT.

The CDR3 reads CASRTEREGAYEQYF. The CDR3 DNA is TGTGCCAGCAGGACCGAGCGGGAGGGGGCTTACGAGCAGTACTTC. V usage is TRBV6-5 and J usage is TRBJ2-7; 10 bases align to TRBD2. The CDR3 length is 15 residues. Germline V lookup: CDR1 MNHEY, CDR2 SVGAGI. With 6 bases clipped from V and 4 bases from J, the junction kept 9 bases outside the gene matches.

The chain carries TRBV10-1 and TRBJ2-7, with TRBD2 as a possible D gene (6 bases). V lost 2 bases and J 3 bases, leaving 17 bases between the germline ends. Germline V gives CDR1 WNHNN, CDR2 SYGVQD (reference sequence). The CDR3 length is 16 residues. The CDR3 spells CASSEIPGTLNYEQYF. The CDR3 DNA is TGCGCCAGCAGTGAGATTCCTGGGACTCTTAACTACGAGCAGTACTTC.

J is TRBJ2-1 and V is TRBV15; possible D gene TRBD1, 6 bases. This CDR3 has 14 amino acids. Germline-derived CDR1 and CDR2 are LNHNV and YYDKDF (reference sequence). V shed 4 bases and J shed 7 bases, with 14 bases lying between them. The CDR3 sequence is CATSKTGWGNEQFF. The CDR3 coding sequence is TGTGCCACCAGCAAAACAGGGTGGGGGAATGAGCAGTTCTTC.

The count of this clone is one. The CDR3 here is CASSQVTGNYGYTF. CDR3 in DNA: TGTGCCAGCAGCCAAGTTACCGGGAACTATGGCTACACCTTC. The genes are TRBV14 and TRBJ1-2; D remains ambiguous. Looked up from germline, CDR1 is SGHDN and CDR2 is FVKESK. Trimming took off 1 base at V and 2 bases at J, with 8 bases between the two ends. The CDR3 spans 14 residues. Looking up the rest from reference TRBV14 and TRBJ1-2 gives the full variable domain: EAGVTQFPSHSVIEKGQTVTLRCDPISGHDNLYWYRRVMGKEIKFLLHFVKESKQDESGMPNNRFLAERTGGTYSTLKVQPAELEDSGVYFCASSQVTGNYGYTFGSGTRLTVV.

The J gene is TRBJ2-7, the V gene TRBV5-6; 8 bases are shared with TRBD2. J was trimmed by 6 bases and V by 4 bases; bases with no gene match: 15. Germline values: CDR1 SGHDT, CDR2 YYEEEE. This CDR3 region has 16 residues. This CDR3 reads CASSPFALAGRGEQYF. CDR3 coding DNA: TGTGCCAGCAGCCCTTTCGCGCTAGCGGGTAGAGGCGAGCAGTACTTC.

The chain is built from TRBV5-1 and TRBJ2-1, with a tentative D call TRBD1 (6 bases). Trimming removed 2 bases from V and 4 bases from J, with 13 bases in between. This CDR3 contains 15 residues. The V gene's germline CDR1 is SGHRS and CDR2 YFSETQ. The DNA for the CDR3 is TGCGCCAGCAGCTTAAGTCAGGGGATTTACAATGAGCAGTTCTTC. This sequence encodes CASSLSQGIYNEQFF. Drawing the rest from reference TRBV5-1 and TRBJ2-1, the complete variable domain is KAGVTQTPRYLIKTRGQQVTLSCSPISGHRSVSWYQQTPGQGLQFLFEYFSETQRNKGNFPGRFSGRQFSNSRSEMNVSTLELGDSALYLCASSLSQGIYNEQFFGPGTRLTVL.

The chain uses TRBV7-5 and TRBJ2-2; TRBD2, the D gene given by the table, was not confirmed from the DNA. TRBV7-5 is shown as a pseudogene. The CDR3 is 16 amino acids. The CDR3 nucleotides are TGTGCCAGAAGCTTAGGGGGGGGGAGAAACACCGGGGAGCTGTTTTTT. Translation: CARSLGGGRNTGELFF.